The 23 T cell receptor beta chains in this list originate from one sample, sequenced in a study of cytomegalovirus exposure and HLA in healthy donors. The PCR had 60 Vbeta and 13 Jbeta primers. Method: immunoSEQ multiplex PCR; TCRdb's copy keeps in-frame clones and lacks some. The sample lists around 120,000 clones; about three quarters were seen once. The source material was PBMCs. The source of these receptors is a woman aged 40 to 50 in good health and CMV-seropositive.

This chain connects TRBV11-1 to TRBJ2-2, with D perhaps matching TRBD1 (5 bases). Germline loops: CDR1 SGHAT, CDR2 FQDESV (reference sequence). With 2 bases removed from V and 6 bases from J, the gap between germline ends came to 10 bases. This CDR3 region has 14 residues. CDR3: CASSLTARAGELFF. The CDR3 DNA follows: TGTGCCAGCAGCTTAACTGCCAGGGCCGGGGAGCTGTTTTTT.

The chain employs TRBV5-1 and TRBJ1-2, with D perhaps matching TRBD1 (6 bases). The germline CDR1 and CDR2 sequences are SGHRS and YFSETQ. Trimming left V 0 bases short and J 0 bases short, with 9 bases between. The CDR3 has 15 residues. The CDR3 sequence is CASSLDRATNYGYTF. The CDR3 DNA sequence: TGCGCCAGCAGCTTGGACAGGGCAACTAACTATGGCTACACCTTC.

This clone was detected once. The rearrangement uses TRBV7-2 and TRBJ1-1, with D tentatively TRBD1 (5 bases). Germline CDR1 is SGHTA and CDR2 is FQGNSA. The V end was cut by 5 bases, the J end by 5 bases, with 12 bases between. The CDR3 is made up of 13 amino acids. In DNA, the CDR3 is TGTGCCAGCAGCGAGGTGGGGGGAACTGAAGCTTTCTTT. Protein product: CASSEVGGTEAFF.

This clone was detected a few times. The rearrangement links TRBV5-4 to TRBJ1-2; weak D call: TRBD1 (5 bases). Trimming removed 2 bases from V and 6 bases from J, with 11 bases in between. This CDR3 spans 13 amino acids. CDR1 and CDR2 from the germline V gene are SGHNT and YYREEE (reference sequence). CDR3 loop: CASSFDRGDGYTF. In DNA, the CDR3 is TGTGCCAGCAGCTTCGACCGGGGGGATGGCTACACCTTC.

The chain uses TRBV29-1 and TRBJ1-1; D gene ambiguous. The CDR3 consists of 17 residues. Trimming took 0 bases from V and 0 from J, leaving 17 bases between them. Germline loops: CDR1 SQVTM, CDR2 ANQGSEA. CDR3 in amino acids: CSVEDDWGDLMNTEAFF. DNA for the CDR3: TGCAGCGTTGAAGATGATTGGGGAGATTTGATGAACACTGAAGCTTTCTTT.

This chain links TRBV15 with TRBJ2-6, with TRBD1 matching over 8 bases. The V and J ends lost 5 bases and 0 bases, in that order; junction bases with no gene match: 6. The CDR3 totals 17 residues. CDR1 is LNHNV, CDR2 YYDKDF, per germline (reference sequence). CDR3 in DNA: TGTGCCACCAGCGGACCGGGACAGGTCTCTGGGGCCAACGTCCTGACTTTC. It codes for CATSGPGQVSGANVLTF.

V is TRBV5-4 and J is TRBJ1-1, with a tentative D call TRBD1 (5 bases). The CDR3 consists of 16 residues. Germline CDR1 and CDR2: SGHNT and YYREEE (reference sequence). The ends were cut back, 5 bases at V and 5 bases at J, with 22 bases in the middle. CDR3 region: CASRSGGLTGETEAFF. In DNA, the CDR3 is TGTGCCAGCAGGTCGGGGGGACTGACCGGTGAGACTGAAGCTTTCTTT. The full variable domain, its missing parts supplied by reference TRBV5-4 and TRBJ1-1, is ETGVTQSPTHLIKTRGQQVTLRCSSQSGHNTVSWYQQALGQGPQFIFQYYREEENGRGNFPPRFSGLQFPNYSSELNVNALELDDSALYLCASRSGGLTGETEAFFGQGTRLTVV.

The chain employs TRBV2 and TRBJ1-1; the D is unclear. Germline CDR1 SNHLY, CDR2 FYNNEI. Trimming took off 9 bases at V and 4 bases at J, with 15 bases between the two ends. The CDR3 has 13 residues. The CDR3 loop is CASQAGPLTEAFF. The CDR3 DNA is TGTGCCAGTCAGGCAGGCCCCCTCACTGAAGCTTTCTTT.

The chain combines TRBV2 with TRBJ1-5, with D perhaps matching TRBD1 (6 bases). Between the trimmed V and J ends, which lost 5 bases and 5 bases, there was a span of 13 bases. This CDR3 is built from 14 residues. From germline, CDR1 is SNHLY and CDR2 FYNNEI. In nucleotides, the CDR3 is TGTGCCAGCAGTTCACAGGGTTGGGATCAGCCCCAGCATTTT. As protein: CASSSQGWDQPQHF.

The chain is built from TRBV19 and TRBJ1-5, with 8 bases that match TRBD1. V lost 7 bases, J lost 7 bases, and 3 bases stayed unmatched. The CDR3 is made up of 12 amino acids. The germline gives CDR1 LNHDA, CDR2 SQIVND (reference sequence). In DNA form, the CDR3 reads TGTGCCAGTACCTCAGGGGGCCAGCCCCAGCATTTT. Residues: CASTSGGQPQHF.

The chain is built from TRBV12-5 and TRBJ2-6; 7 bases fit TRBD1. CDR1 and CDR2 (germline): LGHNT, FRNRAP. After removal of 1 base from V and 3 bases from J, the junction contained 3 bases not matched to a gene. This CDR3 comprises 16 residues. CDR3 loop: CASGLDRGGGANVLTF. The CDR3 DNA sequence: TGTGCTAGTGGTTTGGACAGGGGCGGTGGGGCCAACGTCCTGACTTTC.

DNA for the CDR3: TGTGCCAGCAGACCACCCCCAGCGGGGGACACAGATACGCAGTATTTT. Its translation: CASRPPPAGDTDTQYF. The V and J genes are TRBV7-2 and TRBJ2-3; 8 bases line up with TRBD2. The CDR3 sequence is 16 residues long. The germline CDR1 and CDR2 sequences are SGHTA and FQGNSA. Trimming at V came to 6 bases and at J to 2 bases, leaving 10 bases not matched to a gene. Full variable domain (rest looked up from reference TRBV7-2 and TRBJ2-3): GAGVSQSPSNKVTEKGKDVELRCDPISGHTALYWYRQSLGQGLEFLIYFQGNSAPDKSGLPSDRFSAERTGGSVSTLTIQRTQQEDSAVYLCASRPPPAGDTDTQYFGPGTRLTVL.

A few counts support this clone. J is TRBJ1-4 and V is TRBV7-2; D may be TRBD1 (6 bases). This CDR3 has 15 amino acids. With 5 bases removed from V and 8 bases from J, the gap between germline ends came to 18 bases. Looked up from germline, CDR1 is SGHTA and CDR2 is FQGNSA. The DNA of the CDR3 is TGTGCCAGCAGCCCCCGACAGGCCCCGGAAGAAAAACTGTTTTTT. Amino acids: CASSPRQAPEEKLFF.

This clone is a singleton in its sample. CDR3 loop: CASSLTPDRRVEAFF. The CDR3 DNA is TGCGCCAGCAGCTTGACGCCTGACAGGCGGGTAGAAGCTTTCTTT. This chain uses TRBV5-1 with TRBJ1-1, with D possibly being TRBD1 (6 bases). CDR3 size: 15 residues. The germline V and J ends were trimmed by 1 base and 8 bases, with 18 bases remaining between them. Germline V CDR1 and CDR2: SGHRS, YFSETQ. Full variable domain (missing parts from reference TRBV5-1 and TRBJ1-1): KAGVTQTPRYLIKTRGQQVTLSCSPISGHRSVSWYQQTPGQGLQFLFEYFSETQRNKGNFPGRFSGRQFSNSRSEMNVSTLELGDSALYLCASSLTPDRRVEAFFGQGTRLTVV.

CDR3 in DNA: TGTGCCAGCAGTGAACCACGGACTTCTGGAAACACCATATATTTT. This codes for CASSEPRTSGNTIYF. The genes are TRBV2 and TRBJ1-3, with D hard to call. The CDR3 is 15 residues long. Germline values: CDR1 SNHLY, CDR2 FYNNEI. Trimming removed 2 bases at V and 1 base at J, with 9 bases between.

This clone was detected a few times. The chain combines TRBV19 with TRBJ1-2; TRBD1 might be the D (6 bases). This CDR3 is built from 16 residues. V lost 5 bases and J lost 5, with 21 bases in between. Germline V CDR1 and CDR2: LNHDA, SQIVND (reference sequence). Written as DNA, the CDR3 is TGTGCCAGTAGTGCCCGAGGGGGGGGCGCGAGATATGGCTACACCTTC. Its protein product is CASSARGGGARYGYTF.

DNA of the CDR3: TGTGCCAGCAGCCTACAGGGGTCGAGGGAAAAACTGTTTTTT. Its protein is CASSLQGSREKLFF. This chain uses TRBV7-2 with TRBJ1-4, with TRBD1 matching over 7 bases. J was trimmed by 8 bases and V by 5 bases; bases with no gene match: 8. The germline CDR1 and CDR2 sequences are SGHTA and FQGNSA. This CDR3 is built from 14 residues. The full variable domain, completed using reference TRBV7-2 and TRBJ1-4, is GAGVSQSPSNKVTEKGKDVELRCDPISGHTALYWYRQSLGQGLEFLIYFQGNSAPDKSGLPSDRFSAERTGGSVSTLTIQRTQQEDSAVYLCASSLQGSREKLFFGSGTQLSVL.

This clone was counted between two and nine times. This sequence joins TRBV5-1 and TRBJ1-1; 8 nucleotides line up with TRBD1. Germline trimming cut 0 bases from V and 5 bases from J; bases unmatched to any gene: 6. Per germline, CDR1 SGHRS and CDR2 YFSETQ. The CDR3 contains 15 residues. CDR3 DNA sequence: TGCGCCAGCAGCTTGGGGGGGACAGGCGGTACTGAAGCTTTCTTT. Translation: CASSLGGTGGTEAFF.

This clone was seen more than once but under ten times. The genes are TRBV4-3 and TRBJ1-1, with TRBD1 matching 7 bases. The CDR3 covers 12 residues. Germline-derived CDR1 and CDR2 are LGHNA and YSLEER. V dropped 4 bases and J dropped 10; count of bases not matched to a gene: 6. The CDR3 DNA is TGCGCCAGCAGCCCCGACAGGGTTGCAGCTTTCTTT. This codes for CASSPDRVAAFF.

The genes are TRBV12-2 and TRBJ1-5. TRBV12-2 is a documented pseudogene. The CDR3 totals 13 residues. The CDR3 sequence: CASRPPFYQPQHF. The CDR3 DNA sequence: TGTGCAAGTCGCCCCCCCTTCTATCAGCCCCAGCATTTT.

The chain couples TRBV2 to TRBJ2-7; D possibly corresponds to TRBD1 (5 bases). The germline gives CDR1 SNHLY, CDR2 FYNNEI. V was pared by 6 bases and J by 7 bases, with 16 bases between. This CDR3 contains 13 residues. CDR3 DNA sequence: TGTGCCAGCAGCCCTTTTACAGGTCCGGAGCAGTACTTC. It codes for CASSPFTGPEQYF.

V usage is TRBV27 and J usage is TRBJ1-1; perhaps TRBD1 as D (6 bases). CDR1 is MNHEY and CDR2 is SMNVEV in the germline V gene (reference sequence). V dropped 5 bases and J dropped 1 base, with 14 bases sitting between them. The CDR3 consists of 15 residues. The CDR3 reads CASSHYSQGNTEAFF. Here the CDR3 DNA reads TGTGCCAGCAGTCACTACTCACAGGGGAACACTGAAGCTTTCTTT.

The J gene is TRBJ1-5, the V gene TRBV19; 9 positions match TRBD1. Germline V lookup: CDR1 LNHDA, CDR2 SQIVND (reference sequence). V gave up 8 bases and J gave up 16 bases; unmatched junction bases: 21. This CDR3 has 15 amino acids. As DNA, the CDR3 is TGTGCCAGTCTTGTGGGACAGGGCCTCAAATCAGCCCCCCATTTT. This translates into CASLVGQGLKSAPHF.